This TCR beta chain was identified during a study of T cells in Graves' hyperthyroidism and ophthalmopathy. This CDR3 spans 16 amino acids. CDR1 LNHDA and CDR2 SQIVND come from the germline V gene (reference sequence). Trimming took 5 bases from V and 1 from J, leaving 17 bases between them. Note on this clonotype: Its antigen is not known.

Study findings and constraints: Ophthalmopathy cases were set apart from stable hyperthyroidism by a 13 V-J model. Blood also held most thyroid clonotypes expanded beyond 0.001.

Reasons for excluding patients were uncontrolled infection, other autoimmune disease, pregnancy or lactation. Amplification targeted TCR beta CDR3 regions from RNA transcripts. Researchers ran a first-round RT-PCR on the TCR CDR3 using the HTBI primer set. TCRdb reprocessed the multiplex PCR reads with MiXCR, giving one entry per CDR3 protein. The sample includes about 660,000 distinct CDR3 sequences, approximately 42% of them seen just once. The rearrangement joins TRBV19 to TRBJ1-1; no clear D gene. This TCR derives from an adult man with Graves' disease, either hyperthyroidism or ophthalmopathy (not recorded which). Sample: peripheral blood or thyroid tissue (not recorded which). CDR3 bases: TGTGCCAGTAGTCGGGCCTTCCAAACCAGGAACACTGAAGCTTTCTTT. As protein: CASSRAFQTRNTEAFF.